This T cell receptor beta chain was found in a study of cytomegalovirus exposure and HLA in healthy donors. Study-wide results and caveats: TCR beta sequences reportedly predicted most subjects' HLA-A and HLA-B alleles accurately. Later analysis identified about 17,000 TCR beta sequences associated with HLA alleles, using a false discovery rate threshold of 0.05. Later, TCR association rates were found to vary by HLA locus, highest for DRB1 and lowest for HLA-C. TCR beta V segments were, for the most part, productive about 87% or about 30% of the time in an earlier analysis.

In the case of this clone: Antigen specificity is unknown.

Primers: 60 Vbeta forward and 13 Jbeta reverse. The table came from immunoSEQ multiplex PCR; TCRdb's copy has only in-frame clones and leaves some out. Among some 120,000 clones listed, about 9.4% were seen once. This clonotype originated in a woman between 40 and 50 years old in good health and CMV-seropositive. Sequenced input: PBMCs.

The CDR3 DNA reads as TGCGCCAGCAGCCCGGTCGGAGATACGCAGTATTTT. This gives the protein CASSPVGDTQYF. The chain employs TRBV5-1 and TRBJ2-3; D is undetermined. Per the germline V gene, CDR1 is SGHRS and CDR2 is YFSETQ. This CDR3 has 12 residues. Deletions cut 4 bases from V and 5 bases from J, with 8 bases between.